Listed below are T cell receptor beta chains from one sample, sequenced in a study of T cell repertoires in cytomegalovirus infection. TCRdb recomputed calls from the reads with MiXCR, one row per CDR3 protein. In the table there are 500,000 or so distinct CDR3 sequences, 16% of which are singletons. The sequencing sample was made of CD8+ T cells from PBMCs. The receptors were sampled from a human donor in good health (CMV status not recorded). Some clones in this sample may be carry-over from other donors' samples. Each CDR3 is given with its conserved first and last residue. A D gene is named only where the DNA matches it firmly. Size is stated for part of the rows, as once, few or many counts, or as a class when the clone is expanded.

many | TRBJ1-5 | . | TRBV4-2 | CASSRSGGNQPQHF | TGTGCCAGCAGCCGGAGTGGGGGCAATCAGCCCCAGCATTTT
. | TRBJ2-5 | . | TRBV29-1 | CSSGGETQYF | TGCAGCTCAGGAGGGGAGACCCAGTACTTC
many | TRBJ1-2 | . | TRBV7-9 | CASSLVGTAAGYTF | TGTGCCAGCAGCTTAGTCGGTACAGCTGCTGGCTACACCTTC
many | TRBJ1-5 | TRBD1 | TRBV7-7 | CASSFFGQGVIQPQHF | TGTGCCAGCAGCTTCTTCGGACAGGGGGTGATCCAGCCCCAGCATTTT
. | TRBJ2-2 | TRBD1 | TRBV5-1 | CASSLVTGGSGELFF | TGCGCCAGCAGCTTGGTGACAGGGGGATCCGGGGAGCTGTTTTTT
. | TRBJ1-2 | . | TRBV10-3 | CAISESPETPDYGYTF | TGTGCCATCAGTGAGAGCCCCGAGACACCGGACTATGGCTACACCTTC
many | TRBJ2-7 | TRBD1 | TRBV7-3 | CASSVEQGPHYEQYF | TGTGCCAGCAGCGTTGAACAGGGGCCCCACTACGAGCAGTACTTC
. | TRBJ2-2 | . | TRBV5-5 | CASSLAPGTGARGELFF | TGTGCCAGCAGCTTGGCCCCCGGGACGGGAGCTCGGGGGGAGCTGTTTTTT
many | TRBJ1-2 | . | TRBV19 | CASRRGLVDGYTF | TGTGCCAGTAGGAGAGGTCTCGTGGATGGCTACACCTTC
many | TRBJ2-3 | . | TRBV12-3/TRBV12-4 | CASSYALLSLAQYF | TGTGCCAGCAGCTACGCCTTACTCTCCCTCGCGCAGTATTTT
. | TRBJ1-1 | TRBD1 | TRBV7-9 | CASSLEGDRARTESFF | TGTGCAAGCAGCTTAGAAGGGGACAGGGCGAGGACTGAATCTTTCTTT
. | TRBJ1-4 | TRBD1 | TRBV28 | CASSKDREGEKLFF | TGTGCCAGCAGTAAGGACAGGGAGGGGGAAAAACTGTTTTTT
once | TRBJ2-5 | . | TRBV20-1 | CSAEGGLQETQYF | TGCAGTGCTGAGGGGGGACTCCAAGAGACCCAGTACTTC
many | TRBJ1-2 | . | TRBV19 | CASSNGPSGYTF | TGTGCCAGTAGCAACGGACCTAGCGGCTACACCTTC
many | TRBJ1-2 | TRBD1 | TRBV7-9 | CASSLVDRGDYGYTF | TGTGCCAGCAGCTTAGTGGACAGGGGAGACTATGGCTACACCTTC
many | TRBJ1-6 | . | TRBV7-2 | CASSLAWFPGDHNSPLHF | TGTGCCAGCAGCTTAGCGTGGTTCCCAGGGGATCATAATTCACCCCTCCACTTT
many | TRBJ1-1 | TRBD1 | TRBV27 | CASSFTGVTEAFF | TGTGCCAGCAGTTTCACAGGGGTGACTGAAGCTTTCTTT
. | TRBJ2-1 | . | TRBV12-3/TRBV12-4 | CASSKSIDEQFF | TGTGCCAGCAGTAAGTCAATAGATGAGCAGTTCTTC
. | TRBJ2-2 | . | TRBV12-5 | CASGGAGGELFF | TGTGCTAGTGGTGGGGCCGGCGGGGAGCTGTTTTTT
. | TRBJ1-3 | TRBD1 | TRBV9 | CASSPQGQARNTIYF | TGTGCCAGCAGCCCACAAGGACAGGCGCGAAACACCATATATTTT
. | TRBJ2-7 | . | TRBV13 | CASSLGGVGSFEQYF | TGTGCCAGCAGCTTAGGCGGCGTAGGATCCTTCGAGCAGTACTTC
many | TRBJ2-1 | . | TRBV11-1 | CASSRTQAIEQFF | TGTGCCAGCAGCCGGACCCAGGCAATCGAGCAGTTCTTC
. | TRBJ2-7 | . | TRBV19 | CASSTPGTPRGEQYF | TGTGCCAGTAGTACCCCCGGGACACCAAGGGGCGAGCAGTACTTC
few | TRBJ2-2 | . | TRBV24-1 | CATSDLDRDANTGELFF | TGTGCCACCAGTGATTTGGACAGAGACGCGAACACCGGGGAGCTGTTTTTT
few | TRBJ2-5 | . | TRBV27 | CASSLSWGDVETQYF | TGTGCCAGCAGTTTATCTTGGGGGGACGTGGAGACCCAGTACTTC
. | TRBJ1-2 | . | TRBV9 | CASSGDLLANYGYTF | TGTGCCAGCAGCGGTGACCTTCTAGCTAACTATGGCTACACCTTC
few | TRBJ2-2 | TRBD1 | TRBV6-5 | CASSYSRDTGVYFANTGELFF | TGTGCCAGCAGTTACTCGAGGGACACAGGGGTCTATTTCGCGAACACCGGGGAGCTGTTTTTT
. | TRBJ1-1 | TRBD1 | TRBV4-1 | CAGSQRIPQGAPTEAFF | TGCGCCGGCAGCCAGAGAATCCCTCAGGGGGCGCCCACTGAAGCTTTCTTT
. | TRBJ2-7 | . | TRBV6-5 | CASSYRLPLYEQYF | TGTGCCAGCAGTTACCGGCTCCCCTTATACGAGCAGTACTTC
. | TRBJ2-1 | . | TRBV27 | CASSPSWGDYNEQFF | TGTGCCAGCAGTCCCAGTTGGGGAGACTACAATGAGCAGTTCTTC
few | TRBJ2-7 | . | TRBV5-6 | CASSSGRVLYEQYF | TGTGCCAGCAGCTCCGGTCGGGTCCTCTACGAGCAGTACTTC
many | TRBJ2-5 | TRBD2 | TRBV15 | CATSRYRGTSGVTLGETQYF | TGTGCCACCAGCAGATACCGGGGGACTAGCGGGGTCACCCTAGGGGAGACCCAGTACTTC
. | TRBJ2-7 | . | TRBV28 | CASSPLPGQYEQYF | TGTGCCAGCAGTCCTCTTCCGGGCCAATACGAGCAGTACTTC
many | TRBJ1-5 | . | TRBV7-9 | CASSYGGEYQPQHF | TGTGCCAGCAGCTATGGGGGGGAGTACCAGCCCCAGCATTTT
many | TRBJ1-2 | . | TRBV6-1 | CASSGGPNYGYTF | TGTGCCAGCAGTGGTGGACCTAACTATGGCTACACCTTC
few | TRBJ2-1 | TRBD2 | TRBV19 | CASSIFGRDRNQFF | TGTGCCAGTAGTATCTTCGGGAGGGACCGCAATCAGTTCTTC
few | TRBJ2-7 | . | TRBV15 | CATSRDARDHEQYF | TGTGCCACCAGCAGAGATGCCAGGGACCACGAGCAGTACTTC
few | TRBJ1-2 | TRBD1 | TRBV6-6 | CASSQGQGARGYTF | TGTGCCAGCAGCCAAGGGCAGGGGGCGCGAGGCTACACCTTC
. | TRBJ2-1 | TRBD2 | TRBV9 | CASSVSRTSGHSYNEQFF | TGTGCCAGCAGCGTAAGCCGAACTAGCGGGCACTCCTACAATGAGCAGTTCTTC
. | TRBJ2-7 | . | TRBV10-3 | CAISESGSRVYEQYF | TGTGCCATCAGTGAGTCTGGGAGCCGAGTCTACGAGCAGTACTTC
. | TRBJ1-1 | . | TRBV5-1 | CASSFYSGAEAFF | TGCGCCAGCAGCTTCTATTCCGGCGCTGAAGCTTTCTTT
many | TRBJ1-1 | . | TRBV19 | CASIEGRTEAFF | TGTGCCAGTATTGAGGGGAGGACTGAAGCTTTCTTT
many | TRBJ2-1 | . | TRBV12-3/TRBV12-4 | CASSKYRIPNEQFF | TGTGCCAGCAGTAAATACAGGATACCCAATGAGCAGTTCTTC